This T cell receptor (beta chain) was identified during a study of T cell responses to AZD1222 COVID-19 vaccine. This CDR3 region has 15 residues. Trimming left V 4 bases short and J 1 base short, with 16 bases between. Germline V CDR1 and CDR2: SQVTM, ANQGSEA. Regarding this clone: The antigen remains undetermined.

Study-wide points: Spike-spanning, vaccine-associated CD4 TCRs were dominant at 160-218 and 743-854.

Data came from immunoSEQ multiplex PCR; TCRdb stores just in-frame clones and leaves some out. This sample has fewer than 70,000 clones, with 80% to 90% found just once. This chain joins TRBV29-1 and TRBJ1-1; TRBD1 is a possible D gene (5 bases). This sequence was found in an adult in good health. The sequencing here drew on peripheral blood, taken on day 0 of AZD1222 vaccination. This CDR3 is CSVGGLAGRNTEAFF. For the CDR3, the DNA is TGCAGCGTTGGGGGCCTGGCAGGACGGAACACTGAAGCTTTCTTT.